Following are 32 T cell receptor beta chains from one sample sequenced in a study of cytomegalovirus exposure and HLA in healthy donors (TCRdb year 2017). Libraries were constructed by the immunoSEQ multiplex PCR assay. A mixture of 60 forward primers for TCR Vbeta segments and 13 reverse primers for TCR Jbeta segments was used in the multiplex PCR. Entries here come from immuneACCESS through TCRdb and include only in-frame sequences with V and J called. Some clones fail to appear in such tables; in the studies checked, an unresolved V gene covers under half of the shortfall, and the cause of the remainder is unknown. This sample gives 160,000 or so clones in total; approximately 86% of them show up just once. About 2.1% of the sample comes from the top ten. Source material: PBMCs. The receptors were sampled from a woman younger than 35 in good health and CMV-seronegative.

The rearrangement joins TRBV10-3 to TRBJ2-3; 9 nucleotides agree with TRBD2. CDR3 length equals 15 residues. Trimming at V came to 4 bases and at J to 5 bases, leaving 7 bases not matched to a gene. The germline V gene has CDR1 ENHRY and CDR2 SYGVKD. DNA for the CDR3: TGTGCCATCAGTGTGCAGCGGGGGGCCGGAGATACGCAGTATTTT. Translated: CAISVQRGAGDTQYF.

This clone was seen once. The J gene is TRBJ2-7, the V gene TRBV10-1, with TRBD2 identical over 9 bases. The germline CDR1 and CDR2 sequences are WNHNN and SYGVQD (reference sequence). The ends lost 3 bases at V and 7 bases at J; junction bases unmatched: 7. The CDR3 loop spans 14 amino acids. For the CDR3, the DNA is TGCGCCAGCAGTGACCCTCTAGCGGGATGGGAGCAGTACTTC. It yields the protein CASSDPLAGWEQYF.

The rearrangement links TRBV5-1 to TRBJ1-4; 7 bases are shared with TRBD1. Per the germline V gene, CDR1 is SGHRS and CDR2 is YFSETQ. The CDR3 loop spans 14 amino acids. V lost 4 bases, J lost 5 bases, and 5 bases stayed unmatched. For the CDR3, the DNA is TGCGCCAGCAGCCAGGGACAGTTAAATGAAAAACTGTTTTTT. It specifies CASSQGQLNEKLFF.

The V call is TRBV14, the J call TRBJ2-3; TRBD2 matches at 7 bases. The CDR3 runs 14 residues. Germline CDR1 reads SGHDN; CDR2 reads FVKESK. V dropped 1 base and J dropped 4; count of bases not matched to a gene: 2. The CDR3 DNA is TGTGCCAGCAGCCAAGTGAGCGGGGCAGATACGCAGTATTTT. This translates into CASSQVSGADTQYF.

The gene calls are TRBV30 and TRBJ1-4, with D perhaps matching TRBD1 (6 bases). CDR1 and CDR2 (germline): GTSNPN, SVGIG (reference sequence). This CDR3 is built from 14 residues. V lost 2 bases, J lost 5 bases, and 12 bases lay in between. The chain's CDR3 is CAWSPDSLNEKLFF. For the CDR3, the DNA is TGTGCCTGGAGTCCGGACAGTTTGAATGAAAAACTGTTTTTT.

The J gene is TRBJ2-7, the V gene TRBV5-1; 8 bases map to TRBD2. J was trimmed by 6 bases and V by 2 bases; bases with no gene match: 7. CDR3 size: 14 residues. Germline V gives CDR1 SGHRS, CDR2 YFSETQ. The CDR3, as DNA: TGCGCCAGCAGCTTAACCGGGACTAGATTCGAGCAGTACTTC. This encodes CASSLTGTRFEQYF.

The rearrangement joins TRBV28 to TRBJ1-1; tentatively, D is TRBD1 (5 bases). The germline V and J ends were trimmed by 2 bases and 4 bases, with 14 bases remaining between them. This CDR3 contains 15 residues. Germline loops: CDR1 MDHEN, CDR2 SYDVKM. The CDR3 loop is CASSLDPGRGTEAFF. DNA of the CDR3: TGTGCCAGCAGTTTAGATCCCGGGAGGGGCACTGAAGCTTTCTTT. Full variable domain (outside the CDR3, taken from reference TRBV28 and TRBJ1-1): DVKVTQSSRYLVKRTGEKVFLECVQDMDHENMFWYRQDPGLGLRLIYFSYDVKMKEKGDIPEGYSVSREKKERFSLILESASTNQTSMYLCASSLDPGRGTEAFFGQGTRLTVV.

The chain combines TRBV7-9 with TRBJ2-7; 9 positions agree with TRBD1. The V gene end was trimmed by 6 bases and the J gene end by 4 bases; junction bases not matched to a gene: 10. From germline, CDR1 is SEHNR and CDR2 FQNEAQ (reference sequence). The CDR3 is made up of 15 amino acids. The CDR3 spells CASSIPGQGLYEQYF. CDR3 DNA sequence: TGTGCCAGCAGTATTCCGGGACAGGGCCTATACGAGCAGTACTTC.

The chain employs TRBV5-5 and TRBJ1-1, with D perhaps matching TRBD1 (6 bases). This CDR3 region has 15 residues. From germline, CDR1 is SGHKS and CDR2 YYEKEE (reference sequence). V lost 0 bases and J 6 bases, leaving 15 bases between the germline ends. This CDR3 is CASSLGLTQGPEAFF. The DNA for the CDR3 is TGTGCCAGCAGCTTGGGACTTACTCAGGGGCCTGAAGCTTTCTTT.

The gene calls are TRBV6-6 and TRBJ2-3; tentatively, D is TRBD2 (6 bases). The germline V and J ends were trimmed by 7 bases and 10 bases, with 18 bases remaining between them. In germline, CDR1 is MNHNY, CDR2 SVGAGI (reference sequence). The length of the CDR3 is 13 residues. The chain's CDR3 is CASTIRGNFAQYF. CDR3 coding DNA: TGTGCCAGCACCATCCGGGGGAACTTTGCGCAGTATTTT.

The chain couples TRBV7-9 to TRBJ2-7, with a possible D match to TRBD2 (6 bases). There are 13 residues in the CDR3. The germline V gene has CDR1 SEHNR and CDR2 FQNEAQ (reference sequence). The V end was cut by 5 bases, the J end by 6 bases, with 14 bases between. CDR3 nucleotides: TGTGCCAGCAGCGGGGACTCTCCGGGCGAGCAGTACTTC. This translates into CASSGDSPGEQYF.

The V call is TRBV6-1, the J call TRBJ1-3; perhaps TRBD1 as D (5 bases). Germline V gives CDR1 MNHNS, CDR2 SASEGT. The V end was cut by 3 bases, the J end by 0 bases, with 12 bases between. The CDR3 consists of 16 residues. The chain's CDR3 is CASSDTTQVSGNTIYF. In DNA, the CDR3 is TGTGCCAGCAGTGACACGACACAGGTCTCTGGAAACACCATATATTTT.

The genes are TRBV27 and TRBJ2-7, with D possibly TRBD2 on 6 matching bases. This CDR3 region has 16 residues. Between the trimmed V and J ends, which lost 5 bases and 3 bases, there was a span of 20 bases. Looked up from germline, CDR1 is MNHEY and CDR2 is SMNVEV (reference sequence). In DNA form, the CDR3 reads TGTGCCAGCAGTCCATCCGGAGGGCCGGTTGGCTACGAGCAGTACTTC. It yields the protein CASSPSGGPVGYEQYF.

The V gene is TRBV7-8, the J gene TRBJ2-1, with D tentatively TRBD1 (6 bases). The CDR3 covers 14 residues. V was clipped by 5 bases and J by 7 bases, with 15 bases between them. Germline CDR1 reads SGHVS; CDR2 reads FQNEAQ. CDR3: CASSPRQETNEQFF. The CDR3 DNA reads as TGTGCCAGCAGCCCCCGACAGGAGACAAATGAGCAGTTCTTC.

Comments on this clone: This sample also contains other DNA sequences that code for the same CDR3. In DNA form, the CDR3 reads TGCGCCAGCCTCCTAACAGCGGGCGGGTACACCGGGGAGCTGTTTTTT. Protein sequence: CASLLTAGGYTGELFF. This sequence joins TRBV5-1 and TRBJ2-2; D may be TRBD2 (6 bases). The V and J ends lost 7 bases and 3 bases respectively, with 19 bases between them. Germline V CDR1 and CDR2: SGHRS, YFSETQ. The CDR3 consists of 16 residues.

The gene calls are TRBV7-7 and TRBJ2-5; a weak D match, TRBD1 (6 bases). The CDR3 has 15 residues. Looked up from germline, CDR1 is SSHAT and CDR2 is FNYEAQ (reference sequence). V shed 1 base and J shed 1 base, with 10 bases lying between them. CDR3 nucleotides: TGTGCCAGCAGCTTAGGGTTCAGGGGCCAAGAGACCCAGTACTTC. It is translated as CASSLGFRGQETQYF.

CDR3 sequence reads: CASSLGDSHTDTQYF. Written as DNA, the CDR3 is TGTGCCAGCAGCTTAGGGGACAGTCACACAGATACGCAGTATTTT. V is TRBV7-8 and J is TRBJ2-3, with 7 bases lining up with TRBD1. Germline lookup yields CDR1 SGHVS and CDR2 FQNEAQ. Trimming at V came to 1 base and at J to 2 bases, leaving 3 bases not matched to a gene. The CDR3 is made up of 15 amino acids.

The V and J genes are TRBV11-3 and TRBJ2-1; TRBD2 aligns across 8 bases. Germline lookup yields CDR1 SGHNT and CDR2 YENEEA. Trimming took 4 bases from V and 7 from J; bases not matched to a gene: 9. The CDR3 is 15 amino acids. The CDR3 here is CASSSDPGGGNEQFF. The DNA of the CDR3 is TGTGCCAGCAGCTCGGACCCGGGAGGGGGGAATGAGCAGTTCTTC.

This clone has only one observation. The V and J genes are TRBV5-1 and TRBJ1-2; TRBD1 agrees at 7 bases. The CDR3 spans 15 residues. Germline V gene lookup returns CDR1 SGHRS and CDR2 YFSETQ. With V trimmed by 3 bases and J by 2 bases, 7 bases remained unmatched. The CDR3 nucleotides read TGCGCCAGCAGCTCGACCTTGGGACAGAACTATGGCTACACCTTC. Its protein product is CASSSTLGQNYGYTF.

This clone was seen only a few times. The V gene is TRBV4-1, the J gene TRBJ2-3, with 9 bases that match TRBD2. Germline V gene lookup returns CDR1 MGHRA and CDR2 YSYEKL. V lost 0 bases and J lost 7; bases outside the gene matches: 11. This CDR3 has 17 residues. For the CDR3, the DNA is TGCGCCAGCAGCCAAGAAACGGCTAGCGGGGCTTCCTATACGCAGTATTTT. This gives the protein CASSQETASGASYTQYF.

The chain is built from TRBV4-1 and TRBJ2-7; D call uncertain. Germline CDR1 reads MGHRA; CDR2 reads YSYEKL. The V gene lost 4 bases and the J gene lost 4 bases, with 17 bases spanning the gap. There are 15 residues in the CDR3. CDR3 region: CASSLQTHALYEQYF. The CDR3 DNA sequence: TGCGCCAGCAGCCTACAGACCCATGCCCTTTACGAGCAGTACTTC.

The gene calls are TRBV6-5 and TRBJ1-1; 7 positions agree with TRBD1. The CDR3 sequence is 14 residues long. Germline V gives CDR1 MNHEY, CDR2 SVGAGI. V lost 5 bases and J lost 4; bases outside the gene matches: 7. The CDR3 loop is CASSPPGQTTEAFF. DNA of the CDR3: TGTGCCAGCAGTCCCCCGGGACAGACCACTGAAGCTTTCTTT.

This clone appeared a single time. The V gene is TRBV28, the J gene TRBJ2-7; no clear D. The CDR3 spans 13 residues. Deletions cut 2 bases from V and 0 bases from J, with 5 bases between. Germline-derived CDR1 and CDR2 are MDHEN and SYDVKM. CDR3 in amino acids: CASSLPYSYEQYF. The CDR3 coding sequence is TGTGCCAGCAGTTTACCCTACTCCTACGAGCAGTACTTC.

The sample holds one count of this clone. J is TRBJ2-1 and V is TRBV4-2, with 13 bases identical to TRBD2. The germline V gene has CDR1 LGHNA and CDR2 YNFKEQ. CDR3 size: 17 residues. J gave up 3 bases and V 3 bases, and 5 bases lay outside the gene matches. CDR3: CASSQGLAGQYYNEQFF. The DNA of the CDR3 is TGTGCCAGCAGCCAGGGACTAGCGGGACAATACTACAATGAGCAGTTCTTC.

A few counts support this clone. The V and J genes are TRBV28 and TRBJ1-1; D might be TRBD1 (5 bases). Germline CDR1 MDHEN, CDR2 SYDVKM. Trimming stripped 7 bases from V and 7 bases from J, with 13 bases between. This CDR3 is 12 amino acids long. The CDR3 is CASIRGEVEAFF. For the CDR3, the DNA is TGTGCCAGCATCCGGGGGGAGGTTGAAGCTTTCTTT.

The V gene is TRBV5-4, the J gene TRBJ1-2; D is perhaps TRBD1 (5 bases). CDR1 is SGHNT, CDR2 YYREEE, per germline (reference sequence). Deletions cut 0 bases from V and 4 bases from J, with 10 bases between. CDR3 size: 14 residues. In DNA form, the CDR3 reads TGTGCCAGCAGCTTGGCCGGGGGACCCTATGGCTACACCTTC. It is translated as CASSLAGGPYGYTF.

The genes are TRBV21-1 and TRBJ1-3; TRBD1, the D gene given by the table, was not confirmed from the DNA. TRBV21-1 is listed as a pseudogene. The CDR3 has 16 amino acids. The CDR3: CASGSLQHMNGNTIYF. CDR3 DNA sequence: TGTGCCAGCGGATCCCTACAGCATATGAATGGGAACACCATATATTTT.

The chain joins TRBV6-6 to TRBJ1-2; D may be TRBD1 (5 bases). The CDR3 contains 15 residues. The germline V gene encodes CDR1 MNHNY and CDR2 SVGAGI (reference sequence). V was cut by 0 bases and J by 5 bases, with 13 bases left in between. The CDR3 region is CASSYSRGGGYGYTF. In DNA form, the CDR3 reads TGTGCCAGCAGTTACTCGCGGGGTGGGGGGTATGGCTACACCTTC.

The V and J genes are TRBV27 and TRBJ1-2, with a weak D call TRBD1 (5 bases). Germline V gene data show CDR1 as MNHEY and CDR2 as SMNVEV (reference sequence). V was clipped by 0 bases and J by 2 bases, with 7 bases between them. There are 14 residues in the CDR3. The chain's CDR3 is CASSLSPGNYGYTF. The CDR3 region has the DNA TGTGCCAGCAGTTTATCGCCAGGGAACTATGGCTACACCTTC.

This sequence joins TRBV14 and TRBJ2-3, with 7 positions matching TRBD1. CDR1 and CDR2 from the germline V gene are SGHDN and FVKESK. With V trimmed by 7 bases and J by 2 bases, 9 bases remained unmatched. This CDR3 has 15 amino acids. The CDR3 DNA is TGTGCCAGCACCACGCGAGAGGGGGCCACAGATACGCAGTATTTT. As protein: CASTTREGATDTQYF.

The chain couples TRBV28 to TRBJ1-6, with D possibly being TRBD1 (6 bases). From germline, CDR1 is MDHEN and CDR2 SYDVKM. The CDR3 has 12 residues. The ends were cut back, 8 bases at V and 8 bases at J, with 10 bases in the middle. The CDR3 sequence is CASGGRDSPLHF. CDR3 sequence (DNA): TGTGCCAGCGGGGGCAGGGATTCACCCCTCCACTTT.

The chain employs TRBV6-1 and TRBJ1-3; 8 nucleotides line up with TRBD1. Trimming removed 6 bases from V and 4 bases from J; junction bases left unmatched: 8. The CDR3 totals 15 residues. CDR1 is MNHNS and CDR2 is SASEGT in the germline V gene. The CDR3 bases are TGTGCCAGCAGGGTGCAGGGGGCGCAAGGAAACACCATATATTTT. Translating gives CASRVQGAQGNTIYF.